Listed below are T cell receptor beta chains from one sample, sequenced in a study of cytomegalovirus exposure and HLA in healthy donors. Clones were sequenced by immunoSEQ multiplex PCR, and TCRdb holds only the in-frame ones, with some missing. The sample records approximately 110,000 clones, about 76% being singletons. Sequencing was performed on PBMCs. These receptors were collected from a man younger than 45 in good health and CMV-seropositive. Both conserved end residues are trimmed from each CDR3. Size is stated for part of the rows, as once, few or many counts, or as a class when the clone is expanded.

TRBJ2-5 | - | TRBV6-1 | ASRESGGAGETQY
TRBJ1-1 | - | TRBV14 | ASSQLTQGKTEAF
TRBJ2-4 | - | TRBV7-6 | ASSLAGGPDIQY
TRBJ1-6 | once | TRBV19 | ARFRVALDSPLH
TRBJ2-5 | - | TRBV5-1 | ASGWRGPGETQY
TRBJ1-2 | few | TRBV30 | AWVTIRQGMA
TRBJ2-5 | - | TRBV7-3 | ASSKSGGAETQY
TRBJ1-3 | - | TRBV27 | ASSPRALNTIY
TRBJ2-7 | - | TRBV28 | ASSLLQGPEY
TRBJ1-5 | - | TRBV5-5 | ASSLGTSLSQPQH
TRBJ2-5 | - | TRBV2 | ASTGGLGTQY
TRBJ1-1 | - | TRBV5-1 | ASSLVQGESLLEAF
TRBJ2-1 | - | TRBV21-1 | ASSKTSGAYNEQF
TRBJ2-5 | - | TRBV18 | ASSPQAGYEGTQY
TRBJ2-1 | few | TRBV29-1 | SVVGFRDRAYNEQF
TRBJ2-2 | - | TRBV7-2 | ASSLISGGPTGELF
TRBJ2-1 | - | TRBV9 | ASSVVSGGVHEQF
TRBJ1-4 | few | TRBV18 | ASSLLGTGNEKLF
TRBJ2-7 | few | TRBV15 | ATSRDGATIRGHEQY
TRBJ1-1 | - | TRBV11-1 | ASSSQRARGAEAF
TRBJ1-6 | few | TRBV4-2 | ASSQAGQGRDHSLH
TRBJ1-1 | - | TRBV6-1 | ASRHGHPNTEAF
TRBJ2-5 | few | TRBV7-2 | ASSSTSEWGKGETQY
TRBJ2-3 | - | TRBV7-9 | SSSPDYPTQY
TRBJ2-7 | few | TRBV4-3 | ASSQDRVGGTASFFPYEQY
TRBJ1-2 | few | TRBV5-1 | ASSPDRGATVYGYT
TRBJ1-1 | - | TRBV5-1 | ASSLSRGTTEAF
TRBJ1-4 | few | TRBV7-9 | ASSRGTGSEKLF
TRBJ1-4 | few | TRBV6-6 | ASSYGQTNEKLF
TRBJ1-1 | - | TRBV6-1 | ASSIRHRGFSEAF
TRBJ2-3 | - | TRBV5-4 | ASSLHSGADTQY
TRBJ1-3 | - | TRBV6-5 | ASSYSGQSSGNTIY
TRBJ1-6 | once | TRBV28 | ASSPPGGASPLH
TRBJ2-3 | - | TRBV2 | ASRELADTQY
TRBJ1-4 | - | TRBV4-2 | ASSPTGDSTNEKLF
TRBJ2-1 | once | TRBV7-9 | SSGGGLYNEQF
TRBJ1-1 | few | TRBV10-1 | ASSRDSNTEAF
TRBJ1-1 | - | TRBV7-9 | AAGLKDRGEEAF
TRBJ2-5 | - | TRBV7-3 | ASSRGGKETQY
TRBJ1-1 | - | TRBV7-9 | ASSQETRGRAEAF
TRBJ2-2 | few | TRBV9 | ASSVTGTGELF
TRBJ2-6 | - | TRBV5-1 | ASSGDNSGANVLT
TRBJ2-2 | - | TRBV2 | ASNGRGGRTGELF
TRBJ1-2 | - | TRBV30 | AWSTGDYGYT
TRBJ2-5 | - | TRBV6-5 | ASTTSGGETQY
TRBJ1-5 | - | TRBV28 | ASSLYRDSQPQH
TRBJ2-5 | once | TRBV5-1 | ASSFGQGRRETQY
TRBJ2-3 | - | TRBV19 | ASTLGTGGVDTQY